This T cell receptor (beta chain) is from a study of T cell changes during pregnancy in multiple sclerosis. TCRdb keeps only in-frame clones here, not all; method: immunoSEQ multiplex PCR. The repertoire holds around 59,000 clones, with about 92% as singletons. Germline CDR1 and CDR2: MNHNY and SVGAGI (reference sequence). V lost 7 bases, J lost 4 bases, and 3 bases stayed unmatched. The CDR3 has 12 residues. Sample: peripheral blood, taken in the first trimester of pregnancy. This TCR was sampled from a female donor with multiple sclerosis, enrolled in a pregnancy study. The chain has TRBV6-6 and TRBJ2-7; 8 bases map to TRBD1. The chain's CDR3 is CASTDREYEQYF. The CDR3 nucleotides read TGTGCCAGCACGGACAGGGAATACGAGCAGTACTTC.